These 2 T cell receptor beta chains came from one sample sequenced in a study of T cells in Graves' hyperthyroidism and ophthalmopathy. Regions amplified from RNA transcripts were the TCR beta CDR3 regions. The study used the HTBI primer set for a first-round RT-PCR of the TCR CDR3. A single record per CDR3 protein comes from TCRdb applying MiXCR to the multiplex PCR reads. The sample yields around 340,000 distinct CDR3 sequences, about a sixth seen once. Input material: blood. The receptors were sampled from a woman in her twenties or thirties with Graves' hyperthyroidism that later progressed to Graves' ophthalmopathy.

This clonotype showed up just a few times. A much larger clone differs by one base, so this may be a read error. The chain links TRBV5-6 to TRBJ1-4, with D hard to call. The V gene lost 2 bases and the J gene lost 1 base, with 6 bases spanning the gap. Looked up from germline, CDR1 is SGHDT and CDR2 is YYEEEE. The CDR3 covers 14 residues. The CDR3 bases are TGTGCCAGCAGCTTAGGAGTAACTAATGAAAAACTGTTTTTT. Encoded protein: CASSLGVTNEKLFF.

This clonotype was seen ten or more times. CDR3 sequence reads: CASSEVRRERRETQYF. The DNA for the CDR3 is TGTGCCAGCAGTGAAGTCCGACGGGAGAGGAGGGAGACCCAGTACTTC. The chain carries TRBV6-1 and TRBJ2-5; perhaps TRBD2 as D (6 bases). Germline V CDR1 and CDR2: MNHNS, SASEGT. With 1 base removed from V and 5 bases from J, the gap between germline ends came to 17 bases. The length of the CDR3 is 16 residues.